This entry describes one T cell receptor beta chain. Its antigen is still unknown. At one end the junction does not follow the germline gene, possibly because of a read error. CDR1 and CDR2 (germline): SSHAT, FNYEAQ (reference sequence). The CDR3 runs 15 residues. The Oncomine TCR Beta short-read assay was applied to DNA of cultured CD4+ T cells. TCRdb used MiXCR to reprocess the PCR reads, holding one entry per CDR3 protein. This table holds about 13,000 distinct CDR3 sequences, under 75% found once. This sample was included in a study of vaccination and CD4 T cells after COVID-19. The treatment: approximately 10-day PBMC culture with coronavirus spike peptide pools or control peptides (ViraFEST assay). ViraFEST sequenced TCRs after peptide-pool expansion of antigen-specific T cells.

The clonotype was recovered from a human donor who had recovered from COVID-19. This rearrangement joins TRBV7-7 to TRBJ2-7; TRBD1 might be the D (7 bases). The sequenced sample was CD4+ T cells from blood, cultured in vitro. CDR3 sequence (DNA): TGTGCTAGCAGCTTTGGGGACAGCGCGGGGTACGAGCAGTACTTC. Residues: CASSFGDSAGYEQYF.